Included here is one TCR beta chain sequence, with context. In the authors' methods: Scientists estimated how many nucleated cells there were by amplifying reference gene primers. Data came from immunoSEQ multiplex PCR; TCRdb stores just in-frame clones and leaves some out. V, J and clone size are taken as reported in that table, and D and trimming were inferred from the DNA itself. The sample carries about 260,000 clones, 75% to 90% recorded once. This sample is part of a study of blood T cell repertoires in COVID-19. Study as a whole: Spain, Italy and the United States supplied samples that represented acute and convalescent COVID-19. Sample material is recorded as cDNA or gDNA derived from T cells, B-cell-depleted T cells, or PBMCs.

Trimming removed 8 bases at V and 4 bases at J, with 13 bases between. There are 13 residues in the CDR3. The V and J genes are TRBV12-3 or TRBV12-4 and TRBJ2-3, with D possibly TRBD2 on 5 matching bases. Sequenced: peripheral blood. The receptor comes from a woman aged 35 to 49 who had recovered from COVID-19. DNA of the CDR3: TGTGCCAGCCCACTCGAGGGCCCAGATACGCAGTATTTT. Translating it yields CASPLEGPDTQYF.